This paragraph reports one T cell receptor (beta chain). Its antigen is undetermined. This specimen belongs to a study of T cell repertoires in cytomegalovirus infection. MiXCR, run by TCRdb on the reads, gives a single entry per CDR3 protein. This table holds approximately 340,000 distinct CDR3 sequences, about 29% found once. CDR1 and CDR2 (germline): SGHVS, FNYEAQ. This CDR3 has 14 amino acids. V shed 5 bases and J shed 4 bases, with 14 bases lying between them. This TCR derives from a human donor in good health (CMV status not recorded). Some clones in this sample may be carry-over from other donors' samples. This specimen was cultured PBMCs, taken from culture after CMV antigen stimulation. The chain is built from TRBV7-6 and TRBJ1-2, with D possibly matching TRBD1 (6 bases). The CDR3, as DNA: TGTGCCAGCAGCAAAACGGACAGTTCCTATGGCTACACCTTC. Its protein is CASSKTDSSYGYTF. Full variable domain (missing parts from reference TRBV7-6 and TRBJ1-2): GAGVSQSPRYKVTKRGQDVALRCDPISGHVSLYWYRQALGQGPEFLTYFNYEAQQDKSGLPNDRFSAERPEGSISTLTIQRTEQRDSAMYRCASSKTDSSYGYTFGSGTRLTVV.